The rows below give T cell receptor beta chains drawn from one sample of a study of blood T cell repertoires in COVID-19. Clones were read by immunoSEQ multiplex PCR, and TCRdb kept only the in-frame ones, dropping some. The table includes around 470,000 clones, 80% to 90% detected once. The sequenced material came from peripheral blood. These receptors all stem from a young man with COVID-19, enrolled during active disease. Each CDR3 is given with its conserved first and last residue. D genes are given only for firm matches. Clone sizes are given selectively: once, few, many, or a class where the clone is expanded.

TRBD1	TRBV4-1	TRBJ2-5	-	TGCGCCAGCAGCCGAAACAGGGGGCGGGAGACCCAGTACTTC	CASSRNRGRETQYF
-	TRBV27	TRBJ1-1	-	TGTGCCAGCAGTCTAGACAGGAACACTGAAGCTTTCTTT	CASSLDRNTEAFF
TRBD1	TRBV6-4	TRBJ2-5	few	TGTGCCAGCAGTGACTTCATCAAACAGGGGGTTCAAGAGACCCAGTACTTC	CASSDFIKQGVQETQYF
TRBD1	TRBV11-2	TRBJ2-1	-	TGTGCCAGCCGGACAGGGGGAAGCTATGAGCAGTTCTTC	CASRTGGSYEQFF
-	TRBV27	TRBJ2-2	-	TGTGCCAGCAGCATACAGAACACCGGGGAGCTGTTTTTT	CASSIQNTGELFF
-	TRBV7-9	TRBJ2-3	-	TGTGCCAGCAGCTTAGCCGGGGGAGATTTCACAGATACGCAGTATTTT	CASSLAGGDFTDTQYF
TRBD1	TRBV11-2	TRBJ2-2	-	TGTGCCAGCAGCTTAGTTCTGGGACAGGGTGCCACCGGGGAGCTGTTTTTT	CASSLVLGQGATGELFF
TRBD1	TRBV29-1	TRBJ1-2	-	TGCAGCGTTGACGGTACAGGGGGCTACGGCTATGGCTACACCTTC	CSVDGTGGYGYGYTF
-	TRBV2	TRBJ2-2	-	TGTGCCAGCAGTGAACTCGGACTCATGAACACCGGGGAGCTGTTTTTT	CASSELGLMNTGELFF
TRBD1	TRBV18	TRBJ1-1	once	TGTGCCAGCTCACCGTCGACAGGGGCGAACACTGAAGCTTTCTTT	CASSPSTGANTEAFF
TRBD2	TRBV11-2	TRBJ2-1	-	TGTGCCACGAAGTCCGGGACTATATACAATGAGCAGTTCTTC	CATKSGTIYNEQFF
TRBD1	TRBV18	TRBJ2-7	-	TGTGCCAGCTCACTCGGACAGGTCTACGAGCAGTACTTC	CASSLGQVYEQYF
-	TRBV5-1	TRBJ1-1	-	TGCGCCAGCAGCGGGGGGACGGCCCCAGCTTTCTTT	CASSGGTAPAFF
TRBD1	TRBV30	TRBJ1-1	-	TGTGCCATGACAGGGGGAGATTACACTGAAGCTTTCTTT	CAMTGGDYTEAFF
-	TRBV28	TRBJ2-7	many	TGTGCCAGCAGTCCTACTCACTACGAGCAGTACTTC	CASSPTHYEQYF
TRBD1	TRBV9	TRBJ2-3	-	TGTGCCAGCAGCCTTCGGGACAGGGGCACAGATACGCAGTATTTT	CASSLRDRGTDTQYF
-	TRBV10-2	TRBJ2-1	-	TGCGCCAGCAGTGAGGCCCGGGGAGATTGGGATGAGCAGTTCTTC	CASSEARGDWDEQFF
TRBD2	TRBV5-1	TRBJ2-2	-	TGCGCCAGCAGCCCGAGTCGACTAGCGGACACCGGGGAGCTGTTTTTT	CASSPSRLADTGELFF
-	TRBV5-1	TRBJ2-3	-	TGCGCCAGCAGCTTCGCAGATACGCAGTATTTT	CASSFADTQYF
TRBD2	TRBV30	TRBJ2-5	-	TGTGCCTGGCGACTAGCGGGTTTTCAAGAGACCCAGTACTTC	CAWRLAGFQETQYF
TRBD1	TRBV29-1	TRBJ2-1	-	TGCAGCGCCCCGGGACAGGGGTCCTACAATGAGCAGTTCTTC	CSAPGQGSYNEQFF
-	TRBV2	TRBJ2-1	-	TGTGCCAGCATAGGGGCTAGGGGGTACAATGAGCAGTTCTTC	CASIGARGYNEQFF
TRBD2	TRBV7-9	TRBJ2-2	once	TGTGCCAGCAGCTTAACTAGCGGGGGGGCCACCGGGGAGCTGTTTTTT	CASSLTSGGATGELFF
TRBD1	TRBV6-5	TRBJ2-7	-	TGTGCCAGCAGTTACTCAGACAGGGTAACCTACGAGCAGTACTTC	CASSYSDRVTYEQYF
TRBD1	TRBV7-9	TRBJ2-4	-	TGTGCCAGCAGCTTAGCCAGGGACAGCCTATCGGACATTCAGTACTTC	CASSLARDSLSDIQYF
-	TRBV6-5	TRBJ2-1	-	TGTGCCAGCAGTTACGCCAGGTCCCCCTACAATGAGCAGTTCTTC	CASSYARSPYNEQFF
-	TRBV23-1	TRBJ1-5	once	TGCGCCAGCAGTCAATGGGCCCCCGGTTTTCGCAATCAGCCCCAGCATTTT	CASSQWAPGFRNQPQHF
-	TRBV3-1/TRBV3-2	TRBJ2-7	-	TGTGCCAGCAGCCAAGGCGGGGTGTCCTACGAGCAGTACTTC	CASSQGGVSYEQYF
TRBD2	TRBV19	TRBJ2-2	-	TGTGCCAGTAGTATATCTAGCGGGAGACTCACCGGGGAGCTGTTTTTT	CASSISSGRLTGELFF
TRBD2	TRBV24-1	TRBJ2-1	-	TGTGCCACCAGTCCCCCAGCGGGAGAGGGGAACCATGAGCAGTTCTTC	CATSPPAGEGNHEQFF
-	TRBV24-1	TRBJ2-5	-	TGTGCCACCAGTGATGGCGGACTAAGTGGGGAGACCCAGTACTTC	CATSDGGLSGETQYF
-	TRBV5-6	TRBJ2-5	-	TGTGCCAGCAGCTTGAGGGGCAGGGAAGAGACCCAGTACTTC	CASSLRGREETQYF
-	TRBV30	TRBJ2-2	-	TGTGCCTCCCAGGATGACACCGGGGAGCTGTTTTTT	CASQDDTGELFF
TRBD2	TRBV5-4	TRBJ2-1	-	TGTGCCAGCAGCTCGCCGGGACTAGTCTCCAATGAGCAGTTCTTC	CASSSPGLVSNEQFF
-	TRBV19	TRBJ2-7	once	TGTGCCAGTAGTATGGGAACGGGACATTTTTACGAGCAGTACTTC	CASSMGTGHFYEQYF
TRBD2	TRBV11-2	TRBJ2-1	-	TGTGCCAGCAGCTCCCGTAGCGGGCGTTCCTTCTACAATGAGCAGTTCTTC	CASSSRSGRSFYNEQFF
TRBD2	TRBV2	TRBJ2-7	-	TGTGCCAGGGGGACTAGCGGGAGAGTAAAGGAGCAGTACTTC	CARGTSGRVKEQYF
-	TRBV15	TRBJ1-6	-	TGTGCCACCAGCAGAGAAAGTGAGAGGTCACCCCTCCACTTT	CATSRESERSPLHF
-	TRBV5-1	TRBJ2-7	-	TGCGCCAGCAGCTTGGCGGGTACCGGGACTGGCGAGCAGTACTTC	CASSLAGTGTGEQYF
TRBD1	TRBV20-1	TRBJ2-3	-	TGCAGTGCTAGTCTTTGGGACAGGGGGCTAGGAACGCAGTATTTT	CSASLWDRGLGTQYF
TRBD2	TRBV6-5	TRBJ2-3	-	TGTGCCAGCACCCGAGCGGGATGGGGGGATACGCAGTATTTT	CASTRAGWGDTQYF
-	TRBV11-1	TRBJ2-2	-	TGTGCCAGCAGCCTTTTGGGATCGGGACTGACCGGGGAGCTGTTTTTT	CASSLLGSGLTGELFF
-	TRBV7-2	TRBJ2-6	-	TGTGCCAGCAGCTTAGACAGGCGCCCAATGCACTCTGGGGCCAACGTCCTGACTTTC	CASSLDRRPMHSGANVLTF
-	TRBV19	TRBJ1-3	-	TGTGCCAGTAGTCTGGGCCGTAGCTCTGGAAACACCATATATTTT	CASSLGRSSGNTIYF
TRBD2	TRBV7-2	TRBJ2-5	-	TGTGCCAGCAGCCGTACGGGACTAAGCCAAGAGACCCAGTACTTC	CASSRTGLSQETQYF
-	TRBV14	TRBJ2-7	once	TGTGCCAGCAGCCAATGGCAATACGAGCAGTACTTC	CASSQWQYEQYF
TRBD1	TRBV18	TRBJ1-6	-	TGTGCCAGCTCACCAAACAGGGGGAATAATTCACCCCTCCACTTT	CASSPNRGNNSPLHF
TRBD1	TRBV29-1	TRBJ2-6	-	TGCAGCGTTGAGGGGGATTACAGGGGAGTAGGGGCCAACGTCCTGACTTTC	CSVEGDYRGVGANVLTF
TRBD1	TRBV11-2	TRBJ1-4	-	TGTGCCAGCAGCTTCATGGGACAGATTAATGAAAAACTGTTTTTT	CASSFMGQINEKLFF
-	TRBV28	TRBJ1-1	-	TGTGCCAGCAGTTGGGTAGGGGACTTGTTGAACACTGAAGCTTTCTTT	CASSWVGDLLNTEAFF